This T cell receptor beta chain was identified during a study of Ad26.COV2.S vaccination and SARS-CoV-2 variants. Points on this clone: Sequence at one end of the junction differs from germline and may be a read error.

Repertoires were generated with immunoSEQ multiplex PCR, while TCRdb's copy carries only in-frame clones and drops some. The sample lists 350,000 to 500,000 clones; 88% were seen once. CDR3 length: 13 amino acids. From germline, CDR1 is MNHNS and CDR2 SASEGT. Treatment described: roughly 18 received Ad26.COV2.S at low or high dose, single or two shots; about 5 received placebo; per-sample allocation not given. Repertoires come from day 63 after the first vaccine or placebo injection. The rearrangement joins TRBV6-1 to TRBJ1-1; D call uncertain. The source is a person aged 18-65 years who received the Ad26.COV2.S COVID-19 vaccine or a placebo. The specimen comprised peripheral blood, sampled in a trial of Ad26.COV2.S vaccine versus placebo. The CDR3 loop reads CASGEIQNTEAFF. CDR3 nucleotide sequence: TGTGCCAGCGGTGAGATCCAGAACACTGAAGCTTTCTTT.